Below, 2 T cell receptor beta chains from the same sample are listed, as sequenced in a study of blood T cell repertoires in COVID-19. Only in-frame clones appear in the TCRdb table, and some are missing; sequencing was by immunoSEQ multiplex PCR. The sample has about 220,000 clones, around 87% seen once. Material: PBMCs or T cells enriched from blood (not recorded which). All receptors derive from a woman aged 18-29 years in a cohort exposed to, infected with or recovered from COVID-19 (not recorded which).

The gene calls are TRBV19 and TRBJ2-3, with TRBD2 as a possible D gene (6 bases). The CDR3 has 14 amino acids. V lost 5 bases, J lost 1 base, and 10 bases lay in between. Germline CDR1 LNHDA, CDR2 SQIVND (reference sequence). CDR3 sequence (DNA): TGTGCCAGTAGTTCGGAGGGTGGCACAGATACGCAGTATTTT. Its protein product is CASSSEGGTDTQYF.

The CDR3 bases are TGCGCCAGCAGTCAAAGGTGGGGCGCGGACAATGAGCAGTTCTTC. Translation: CASSQRWGADNEQFF. The chain couples TRBV23-1 to TRBJ2-1; D might be TRBD1 (5 bases). TRBV23-1 is annotated as an ORF whose role is uncertain. The CDR3 totals 15 residues. With 2 bases removed from V and 5 bases from J, the gap between germline ends came to 13 bases.